These 22 T cell receptor beta chains were all obtained from the same sample, sequenced in a study of T cell changes during pregnancy in multiple sclerosis. Sequencing used immunoSEQ multiplex PCR; TCRdb keeps in-frame clones, though not all of them. The table includes about 83,000 clones, 91% detected once. The input for sequencing was PBMCs, taken in the first trimester of pregnancy. These TCRs come from a female donor in good health, serving as a control in a pregnancy study. Some clones in this sample may be carry-over from other donors' samples.

In this sample, this clone turned up once. The chain has TRBV4-1 and TRBJ2-1, with 14 nucleotides matching TRBD2. Germline CDR1 MGHRA, CDR2 YSYEKL. This CDR3 comprises 16 residues. V dropped 1 base and J dropped 8; count of bases not matched to a gene: 4. The CDR3: CASSQVGTSGRHEQFF. The CDR3 region has the DNA TGCGCCAGCAGCCAAGTAGGGACTAGCGGGAGACATGAGCAGTTCTTC.

This chain joins TRBV19 and TRBJ2-7; D possibly corresponds to TRBD1 (6 bases). Trimming stripped 1 base from V and 3 bases from J, with 10 bases between. From germline, CDR1 is LNHDA and CDR2 SQIVND (reference sequence). This CDR3 has 14 residues. CDR3 in amino acids: CASSIAGQSYEQYF. The CDR3 DNA is TGTGCCAGTAGTATAGCCGGACAGAGCTACGAGCAGTACTTC. Variable domain in full (rest from reference TRBV19 and TRBJ2-7): DGGITQSPKYLFRKEGQNVTLSCEQNLNHDAMYWYRQDPGQGLRLIYYSQIVNDFQKGDIAEGYSVSREKKESFPLTVTSAQKNPTAFYLCASSIAGQSYEQYFGPGTRLTVT.

The chain links TRBV14 to TRBJ1-3, with D uncertain. The CDR3 sequence is 13 residues long. Trimming removed 3 bases at V and 4 bases at J, with 7 bases between. The germline gives CDR1 SGHDN, CDR2 FVKESK. The CDR3 is CASSHGGGNTIYF. DNA for the CDR3: TGTGCCAGCAGCCATGGAGGGGGAAACACCATATATTTT.

The chain carries TRBV18 and TRBJ1-5; D perhaps matches TRBD1 (5 bases). Trimming removed 1 base from V and 2 bases from J, with 6 bases in between. The CDR3 is 14 residues long. Germline CDR1 KGHSH, CDR2 LQKENI. The CDR3 protein is CASSPRGGNQPQHF. Written as DNA, the CDR3 is TGTGCCAGCTCACCACGGGGGGGCAATCAGCCCCAGCATTTT.

V usage is TRBV4-1 and J usage is TRBJ2-1, with 9 bases matching TRBD1. Trimming at V came to 4 bases and at J to 8 bases, leaving 9 bases not matched to a gene. From germline, CDR1 is MGHRA and CDR2 YSYEKL. This CDR3 spans 15 amino acids. This CDR3 is CASSPSGTGHDEQFF. The DNA for the CDR3 is TGCGCCAGCAGCCCCTCCGGGACAGGGCATGATGAGCAGTTCTTC.

This clone was counted once. V gene TRBV29-1 combines with J gene TRBJ2-5; 7 bases agree with TRBD2. The trim removed 3 bases at V and 3 bases at J, leaving 16 bases unmatched. CDR1 is SQVTM and CDR2 is ANQGSEA in the germline V gene. The CDR3 contains 17 residues. The CDR3 DNA is TGCAGCGTTGATCCCTCGGGGTTTGGGCTAGCGGAAGAGACCCAGTACTTC. This codes for CSVDPSGFGLAEETQYF.

The V gene is TRBV11-2, the J gene TRBJ2-7; 9 bases fit TRBD1. This CDR3 contains 13 residues. CDR1 SGHAT and CDR2 FQNNGV come from the germline V gene. Losses at the gene ends were 9 bases for V and 6 bases for J; bases not matched to a gene: 9. The chain's CDR3 is CASGWDRVGEQYF. As DNA, the CDR3 is TGTGCCAGTGGGTGGGACAGGGTCGGCGAGCAGTACTTC.

This chain uses TRBV7-6 with TRBJ2-5; D gene unclear. This CDR3 has 13 residues. Trimming took 1 base from V and 4 from J, leaving 7 bases between them. Germline values: CDR1 SGHVS, CDR2 FNYEAQ. In nucleotides, the CDR3 is TGTGCCAGCAGCTTAGGTGCGAGAGAGACCCAGTACTTC. Translation: CASSLGARETQYF. Full variable domain (missing parts from reference TRBV7-6 and TRBJ2-5): GAGVSQSPRYKVTKRGQDVALRCDPISGHVSLYWYRQALGQGPEFLTYFNYEAQQDKSGLPNDRFSAERPEGSISTLTIQRTEQRDSAMYRCASSLGARETQYFGPGTRLLVL.

The chain has TRBV7-6 and TRBJ1-1; maybe TRBD1 (6 bases). The ends were cut back, 5 bases at V and 4 bases at J, with 14 bases in the middle. Germline loops: CDR1 SGHVS, CDR2 FNYEAQ. The CDR3 sequence is 14 residues long. The CDR3 loop reads CASSPTLTGTEAFF. The DNA of the CDR3 is TGTGCCAGCAGCCCTACTTTGACAGGCACTGAAGCTTTCTTT.

The chain recombines TRBV29-1 with TRBJ2-7; 7 positions match TRBD2. CDR3 length: 11 residues. Germline V lookup: CDR1 SQVTM, CDR2 ANQGSEA. Trimming took 6 bases from V and 3 from J; bases not matched to a gene: 2. The CDR3 region has the DNA TGCAGCGTGGGGGGGATCTACGAGCAGTACTTC. It codes for CSVGGIYEQYF.

A remark on this clone: Other nucleotide sequences in the sample specify the same CDR3. The chain joins TRBV7-9 to TRBJ1-2; maybe TRBD1 (6 bases). The CDR3 loop spans 12 amino acids. Germline-derived CDR1 and CDR2 are SEHNR and FQNEAQ (reference sequence). The ends were cut back, 3 bases at V and 6 bases at J, with 8 bases in the middle. The CDR3 bases are TGTGCCAGCAGCTTGCGGGGGCATGGCTACACCTTC. Translated: CASSLRGHGYTF.

The genes are TRBV6-5 and TRBJ1-1; D is ambiguous. The CDR3 extends over 12 amino acids. Looked up from germline, CDR1 is MNHEY and CDR2 is SVGAGI. The V and J ends lost 5 bases and 1 base respectively, with 5 bases between them. The CDR3 DNA reads as TGTGCCAGCAGTACGAGGAACACTGAAGCTTTCTTT. Translation gives CASSTRNTEAFF.

The genes are TRBV10-3 and TRBJ1-1; 8 nucleotides match TRBD1. Germline CDR1 is ENHRY and CDR2 is SYGVKD. The CDR3 covers 14 residues. The J segment lost 3 bases and the V segment lost 6 bases, leaving 6 bases of the junction unmatched. The CDR3 DNA reads TGTGCCATCAGATCAACAGGGGGTGACACTGAAGCTTTCTTT. This translates into CAIRSTGGDTEAFF.

V is TRBV18 and J is TRBJ2-1; D is perhaps TRBD2 (7 bases). Trimming shortened V by 4 bases and J by 5 bases, and 12 bases separated the two germline ends. This CDR3 contains 14 residues. In germline, CDR1 is KGHSH, CDR2 LQKENI. This CDR3 is CASSRGGINNEQFF. The CDR3 nucleotides read TGTGCCAGCTCACGGGGGGGCATCAACAATGAGCAGTTCTTC.

This chain connects TRBV10-3 to TRBJ2-1; 11 nucleotides line up with TRBD2. With 7 bases clipped from V and 0 bases from J, the junction kept 11 bases outside the gene matches. Germline V CDR1 and CDR2: ENHRY, SYGVKD. This CDR3 is built from 18 residues. CDR3 sequence (DNA): TGTGCCATCAAAGAGACTAGCGGGGCCCAATACTCCTACAATGAGCAGTTCTTC. It encodes CAIKETSGAQYSYNEQFF.

The CDR3 protein is CASSRGIMNTEAFF. The DNA of the CDR3 is TGTGCCAGCTCTAGGGGAATCATGAACACTGAAGCTTTCTTT. The V and J genes are TRBV28 and TRBJ1-1, with D perhaps matching TRBD1 (5 bases). Looked up from germline, CDR1 is MDHEN and CDR2 is SYDVKM. Trimming removed 8 bases from V and 0 bases from J, with 13 bases in between. The CDR3 is made up of 14 amino acids.

The rearrangement links TRBV11-2 to TRBJ1-1; possible D gene TRBD1, 5 bases. Germline CDR1 reads SGHAT; CDR2 reads FQNNGV. V was pared by 8 bases and J by 6 bases, with 16 bases between. The CDR3 is made up of 13 amino acids. This CDR3 is CASSSGGFSEAFF. CDR3 coding DNA: TGTGCCAGCTCCTCCGGGGGTTTCTCTGAAGCTTTCTTT.

This clone appeared a single time. V gene TRBV7-7 combines with J gene TRBJ2-2, with D possibly TRBD2 on 7 matching bases. Germline loops: CDR1 SSHAT, CDR2 FNYEAQ (reference sequence). The CDR3 length is 16 residues. V shed 1 base and J shed 4 bases, with 13 bases lying between them. This CDR3 is CASSLEPGGVTGELFF. Here the CDR3 DNA reads TGTGCCAGCAGCTTAGAACCGGGGGGCGTCACCGGGGAGCTGTTTTTT. Using reference TRBV7-7 and TRBJ2-2 for the parts outside the CDR3, the full variable domain is GAGVSQSPRYKVTKRGQDVTLRCDPISSHATLYWYQQALGQGPEFLTYFNYEAQPDKSGLPSDRFSAERPEGSISTLTIQRTEQRDSAMYRCASSLEPGGVTGELFFGEGSRLTVL.

J is TRBJ2-2 and V is TRBV5-6; the D is unclear. V lost 2 bases to trimming and J lost 3 bases, with 8 bases between them. The CDR3 runs 14 residues. The germline gives CDR1 SGHDT, CDR2 YYEEEE. The CDR3 sequence is CASSFQLHTGELFF. CDR3 DNA sequence: TGTGCCAGCAGCTTTCAACTTCACACCGGGGAGCTGTTTTTT.

This clone has more than one count but fewer than ten. This rearrangement joins TRBV5-3 to TRBJ2-7, with D tentatively TRBD1 (6 bases). TRBV5-3 falls under the ORF class, with uncertain function. The ends were cut back, 3 bases at V and 0 bases at J, with 13 bases in the middle. This CDR3 comprises 15 residues. CDR3 in amino acids: CARSSQGPSSYEQYF. In nucleotides, the CDR3 is TGTGCCAGAAGCTCACAGGGCCCTAGCTCCTACGAGCAGTACTTC.

The chain joins TRBV28 to TRBJ2-1, with TRBD2 matching 9 bases. Losses at the gene ends were 8 bases for V and 3 bases for J; bases not matched to a gene: 5. The CDR3 runs 14 residues. CDR1 is MDHEN, CDR2 SYDVKM, per germline. The CDR3 spells CASSLAGIYNEQFF. CDR3 in DNA: TGTGCCAGCTCGCTAGCGGGGATCTACAATGAGCAGTTCTTC.

The chain uses TRBV27 and TRBJ1-1; no reliable D call. This CDR3 comprises 14 residues. The V end was cut by 2 bases, the J end by 5 bases, with 12 bases between. The germline CDR1 and CDR2 sequences are MNHEY and SMNVEV (reference sequence). CDR3 nucleotides: TGTGCCAGCAGTTTAGAAGGGAGGGCTACTGAAGCTTTCTTT. Residues: CASSLEGRATEAFF.